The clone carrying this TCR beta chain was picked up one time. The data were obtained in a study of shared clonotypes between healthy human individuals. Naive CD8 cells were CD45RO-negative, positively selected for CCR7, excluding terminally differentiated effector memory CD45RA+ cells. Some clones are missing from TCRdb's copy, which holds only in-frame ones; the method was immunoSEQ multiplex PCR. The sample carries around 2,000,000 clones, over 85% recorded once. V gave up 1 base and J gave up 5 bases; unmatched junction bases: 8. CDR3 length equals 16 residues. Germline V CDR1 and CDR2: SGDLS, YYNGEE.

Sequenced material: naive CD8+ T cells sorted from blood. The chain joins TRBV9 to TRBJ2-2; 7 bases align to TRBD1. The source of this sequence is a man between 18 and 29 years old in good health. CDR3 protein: CASSVRTTGWTGELFF. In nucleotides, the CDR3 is TGTGCCAGCAGCGTACGCACGACAGGGTGGACCGGGGAGCTGTTTTTT.